A selection of T cell receptor beta chains follows, all from one sample in a study of CD8 T cells in Susac syndrome. TCRdb itself ran the immunoSEQ multiplex PCR reads through MiXCR, one entry per CDR3 protein. The sample includes under 200,000 distinct CDR3 sequences, roughly nine tenths of them seen just once. The source material was CD4+ T cells from PBMCs. These receptors came from a human donor with Susac syndrome. The CDR3 runs from the conserved cysteine through the conserved F or W. The order of the fields is V gene, CDR3 length, clone size, D gene, J gene, CDR3 DNA, CDR3 protein. D genes are given only for firm matches. Size tells how often a clone was seen (once, few, many) or the class of an expanded clone, and some rows leave it out.

V gene: TRBV4-1; CDR3 length: 16; clone size: -; D gene: -; J gene: TRBJ2-2; CDR3 DNA: TGCGCCAGCAGCCAAGATAAATTTAGGAACACCGGGGAGCTGTTTTTT; CDR3 protein: CASSQDKFRNTGELFF
V gene: TRBV5-1; CDR3 length: 14; clone size: -; D gene: TRBD1; J gene: TRBJ1-2; CDR3 DNA: TGCGCCAGCAGCGCGGGACAGACTATGAGTGGCTACACCTTC; CDR3 protein: CASSAGQTMSGYTF
V gene: TRBV18; CDR3 length: 16; clone size: -; D gene: -; J gene: TRBJ1-4; CDR3 DNA: TGTGCCAGCTCACCCCGACAGCCAGCAACTAATGAAAAACTGTTTTTT; CDR3 protein: CASSPRQPATNEKLFF
V gene: TRBV5-1; CDR3 length: 12; clone size: few; D gene: -; J gene: TRBJ2-5; CDR3 DNA: TGCGCCAGCAGCTTGCATCGGGAGACCCAGTACTTC; CDR3 protein: CASSLHRETQYF
V gene: TRBV29-1; CDR3 length: 15; clone size: -; D gene: TRBD1; J gene: TRBJ2-2; CDR3 DNA: TGCAGCGCTCAGACAGGGGCCCGATACACCGGGGAGCTGTTTTTT; CDR3 protein: CSAQTGARYTGELFF
V gene: TRBV20-1; CDR3 length: 16; clone size: -; D gene: TRBD2; J gene: TRBJ2-5; CDR3 DNA: TGCAGTGCTAGGACACCGGGACTATCCCTCCAAGAGACCCAGTACTTC; CDR3 protein: CSARTPGLSLQETQYF
V gene: TRBV9; CDR3 length: 13; clone size: -; D gene: -; J gene: TRBJ1-4; CDR3 DNA: TGTGCCAGCAGCGTCGGAACTAATGAAAAACTGTTTTTT; CDR3 protein: CASSVGTNEKLFF
V gene: TRBV20-1; CDR3 length: 13; clone size: -; D gene: -; J gene: TRBJ1-2; CDR3 DNA: TGCAGTGCCCACAGGGAAGGGACTGCTGGCTACACCTTC; CDR3 protein: CSAHREGTAGYTF
V gene: TRBV20-1; CDR3 length: 13; clone size: once; D gene: TRBD1; J gene: TRBJ1-1; CDR3 DNA: TGCAGTGCTAGGGCAGGGGGCAGCTCTGAAGCTTTCTTT; CDR3 protein: CSARAGGSSEAFF
V gene: TRBV7-2; CDR3 length: 13; clone size: -; D gene: -; J gene: TRBJ1-6; CDR3 DNA: TGTGCCAGCAGCTTATCGTGGGAATCACCCCTCCACTTT; CDR3 protein: CASSLSWESPLHF
V gene: TRBV4-2; CDR3 length: 16; clone size: -; D gene: TRBD2; J gene: TRBJ2-1; CDR3 DNA: TGTGCCAGCAGCCAAGACGAAGGACTAGCGTTCAATGAGCAGTTCTTC; CDR3 protein: CASSQDEGLAFNEQFF
V gene: TRBV6-1; CDR3 length: 14; clone size: -; D gene: -; J gene: TRBJ1-1; CDR3 DNA: TGTGCCAGCAGTGAAAAGCGGCCGAACACTGAAGCTTTCTTT; CDR3 protein: CASSEKRPNTEAFF
V gene: TRBV23-1; CDR3 length: 16; clone size: -; D gene: -; J gene: TRBJ1-1; CDR3 DNA: TGCGCCAGCAGTCGGAACGACTTTGGGGAGAACACTGAAGCTTTCTTT; CDR3 protein: CASSRNDFGENTEAFF
V gene: TRBV10-3; CDR3 length: 15; clone size: few; D gene: TRBD2; J gene: TRBJ2-1; CDR3 DNA: TGTGCCATCAGTGGGACTAGCGGGACTAACAATGAGCAGTTCTTC; CDR3 protein: CAISGTSGTNNEQFF
V gene: TRBV6-1; CDR3 length: 14; clone size: -; D gene: TRBD1; J gene: TRBJ2-7; CDR3 DNA: TGTGCCAGCAGTCGGGTAGGGACAGCCTACGAGCAGTACTTC; CDR3 protein: CASSRVGTAYEQYF
V gene: TRBV7-2; CDR3 length: 13; clone size: -; D gene: -; J gene: TRBJ2-3; CDR3 DNA: TGTGCCAGCAGCTTACAGCGTTCAGATACGCAGTATTTT; CDR3 protein: CASSLQRSDTQYF
V gene: TRBV5-4; CDR3 length: 14; clone size: -; D gene: -; J gene: TRBJ1-1; CDR3 DNA: TGTGCCAGCAGCCCGGCCGTTATGAACACTGAAGCTTTCTTT; CDR3 protein: CASSPAVMNTEAFF
V gene: TRBV24-1; CDR3 length: 13; clone size: -; D gene: -; J gene: TRBJ1-2; CDR3 DNA: TGTGCCACCAGTGATGGTCCTAGAGGGGGCTACACCTTC; CDR3 protein: CATSDGPRGGYTF
V gene: TRBV18; CDR3 length: 16; clone size: -; D gene: -; J gene: TRBJ2-2; CDR3 DNA: TGTGCCAGCTCACCACAGAGGGGAGCGAACACCGGGGAGCTGTTTTTT; CDR3 protein: CASSPQRGANTGELFF
V gene: TRBV12-3/TRBV12-4; CDR3 length: 18; clone size: -; D gene: TRBD2; J gene: TRBJ2-3; CDR3 DNA: TGTGCCAGCAGTTTAGTCCCAGCGGGGGCCATACTCACAGATACGCAGTATTTT; CDR3 protein: CASSLVPAGAILTDTQYF
V gene: TRBV7-2; CDR3 length: 15; clone size: -; D gene: -; J gene: TRBJ2-1; CDR3 DNA: TGTGCCAGCAGGACCGGGGGGCAAACCTACAATGAGCAGTTCTTC; CDR3 protein: CASRTGGQTYNEQFF
V gene: TRBV18; CDR3 length: 17; clone size: -; D gene: -; J gene: TRBJ2-6; CDR3 DNA: TGTGCCAGCTCACCACCTGGACAGATATCTGGGGCCAACGTCCTGACTTTC; CDR3 protein: CASSPPGQISGANVLTF
V gene: TRBV18; CDR3 length: 12; clone size: -; D gene: -; J gene: TRBJ1-4; CDR3 DNA: TGTGCCAGCTCACTTCAGGGTCGGAAACTGTTTTTT; CDR3 protein: CASSLQGRKLFF
V gene: TRBV4-2; CDR3 length: 16; clone size: once; D gene: -; J gene: TRBJ1-6; CDR3 DNA: TGTGCCAGCAGCCAAGAAACGGCAACTTATAATTCACCCCTCCACTTT; CDR3 protein: CASSQETATYNSPLHF
V gene: TRBV3-1; CDR3 length: 16; clone size: once; D gene: -; J gene: TRBJ1-5; CDR3 DNA: TGTGCCAGCAGCCAAGAGGGTGGGGCTCGGGATCAGCCCCAGCATTTT; CDR3 protein: CASSQEGGARDQPQHF
V gene: TRBV18; CDR3 length: 15; clone size: -; D gene: TRBD1; J gene: TRBJ2-7; CDR3 DNA: TGTGCCAGCTCACCTCCCACAGGGGGTGGGCACGAGCAGTACTTC; CDR3 protein: CASSPPTGGGHEQYF
V gene: TRBV30; CDR3 length: 13; clone size: -; D gene: -; J gene: TRBJ2-1; CDR3 DNA: TGTGCCTGGAGTGGCTACCTAGCGTTGGTTCAGTTCTTC; CDR3 protein: CAWSGYLALVQFF
V gene: TRBV5-4; CDR3 length: 11; clone size: -; D gene: -; J gene: TRBJ1-2; CDR3 DNA: TGTGCCAGCAGCTTTTCCTCCGGCTACACCTTC; CDR3 protein: CASSFSSGYTF
V gene: TRBV28; CDR3 length: 14; clone size: -; D gene: TRBD1; J gene: TRBJ2-7; CDR3 DNA: TGTGCCAGCGACGCCTCAGGGACAGGGAACGAGCAGTACTTC; CDR3 protein: CASDASGTGNEQYF
V gene: TRBV9; CDR3 length: 16; clone size: -; D gene: -; J gene: TRBJ2-4; CDR3 DNA: TGTGCCAGCAGCGTAGCTACGGGGATAATTCCAAACATTCAGTACTTC; CDR3 protein: CASSVATGIIPNIQYF
V gene: TRBV7-9; CDR3 length: 16; clone size: -; D gene: TRBD1; J gene: TRBJ2-1; CDR3 DNA: TGTGCCAGCAGCTTACACGGGACAGGGCGTGACGATGAGCAGTTCTTC; CDR3 protein: CASSLHGTGRDDEQFF
V gene: TRBV4-1; CDR3 length: 16; clone size: -; D gene: TRBD2; J gene: TRBJ2-1; CDR3 DNA: TGCGCCAGCAGCCAGCCTGGACTAGCCCAATTCAATGAGCAGTTCTTC; CDR3 protein: CASSQPGLAQFNEQFF
V gene: TRBV24-1; CDR3 length: 16; clone size: -; D gene: TRBD1; J gene: TRBJ2-3; CDR3 DNA: TGTGCCACCAGTGGGCGGACAGGGGCCGGCACAGATACGCAGTATTTT; CDR3 protein: CATSGRTGAGTDTQYF
V gene: TRBV27; CDR3 length: 17; clone size: once; D gene: TRBD1; J gene: TRBJ1-6; CDR3 DNA: TGTGCCAGCAGTTCCCCTCGGACAGGGGGTTTTAATTCACCCCTCCACTTT; CDR3 protein: CASSSPRTGGFNSPLHF
V gene: TRBV3-1; CDR3 length: 18; clone size: -; D gene: -; J gene: TRBJ2-7; CDR3 DNA: TGTGCCAGCAGCCTCGCCGGACGGCTCAGCCTCGCCGGGTCCGAGCAGTACTTC; CDR3 protein: CASSLAGRLSLAGSEQYF
V gene: TRBV30; CDR3 length: 14; clone size: few; D gene: TRBD2; J gene: TRBJ2-5; CDR3 DNA: TGTGCCTGGAGTTACGGGGGGGCAACAGAGACTCAGTACTTC; CDR3 protein: CAWSYGGATETQYF
V gene: TRBV13; CDR3 length: 13; clone size: -; D gene: TRBD1; J gene: TRBJ2-7; CDR3 DNA: TGTGCCAGCAGCATAGGACAGGGGTACGAGCAGTACTTC; CDR3 protein: CASSIGQGYEQYF